The 28 T cell receptor beta chains below were found in one sample sequenced in a study of patients and donors after allogeneic stem cell transplantation. TCRdb re-analysed the RT-PCR reads in MiXCR, keeping a single row per CDR3 protein. The sample has about 960,000 distinct CDR3 sequences; approximately 19% are singletons. The sequenced sample was blood, either unsorted or a sorted T cell fraction (not recorded which). These TCRs come from a human donor who was either an allogeneic HSCT recipient or a stem cell or donor lymphocyte infusion donor (not recorded which). It is not recorded whose cells these are; they may come from a transplant donor.

CDR3 region: CASSKGLTSGELFF. The CDR3 DNA reads as TGTGCCAGTAGTAAGGGACTTACATCCGGGGAGCTGTTTTTT. The chain uses TRBV19 and TRBJ2-2, with D perhaps matching TRBD2 (6 bases). V was cut by 4 bases and J by 6 bases, with 12 bases left in between. Germline values: CDR1 LNHDA, CDR2 SQIVND (reference sequence). The CDR3 spans 14 residues.

In its sample, this clonotype was seen a few times. This chain joins TRBV6-2 or TRBV6-3 and TRBJ1-1; the D is unclear. The CDR3 extends over 12 amino acids. Germline V CDR1 and CDR2: MNHEY, SVGEGT. Trimming cost V 2 bases and J 7 bases, with 8 bases left between them. CDR3: CASSYPPREAFF. CDR3 sequence (DNA): TGTGCCAGCAGTTACCCCCCTCGTGAAGCTTTCTTT.

The V and J genes are TRBV4-1 and TRBJ2-1, with D unresolved. The germline V gene encodes CDR1 MGHRA and CDR2 YSYEKL. Deletions cut 0 bases from V and 0 bases from J, with 12 bases between. The CDR3 has 17 residues. Here the CDR3 reads CASSQEAISSSYNEQFF. The CDR3 nucleotides read TGCGCCAGCAGCCAAGAGGCCATTTCGAGCTCCTACAATGAGCAGTTCTTC.

This clonotype was found a few times. The chain is built from TRBV9 and TRBJ2-4; 8 bases match TRBD2. Per the germline V gene, CDR1 is SGDLS and CDR2 is YYNGEE. The CDR3 totals 17 residues. The V and J ends lost 0 bases and 0 bases, in that order; junction bases with no gene match: 5. In DNA, the CDR3 is TGTGCCAGCAGCGTAGGAGGCGGGGGGCCAGCCAAAAACATTCAGTACTTC. Translating gives CASSVGGGGPAKNIQYF.

Many counts were recorded for this clonotype. For the CDR3, the DNA is TGTGCCAGCAGCTGGGGACACCTAAGCCACTCTGGGGCCAACGTCCTGACTTTC. This translates into CASSWGHLSHSGANVLTF. The chain combines TRBV5-6 with TRBJ2-6, with D possibly TRBD1 on 6 matching bases. CDR3 size: 18 residues. V gave up 3 bases and J gave up 0 bases, with 16 bases separating them. The V gene's germline CDR1 is SGHDT and CDR2 YYEEEE.

The DNA for the CDR3 is TGTGCCAGCAGTTTAAATCCGGGACAGATGGCTTTCTTT. Amino acid sequence: CASSLNPGQMAFF. The chain uses TRBV12-3 or TRBV12-4 and TRBJ1-1, with 7 nucleotides matching TRBD1. The CDR3 contains 13 residues. The J segment lost 11 bases and the V segment lost 2 bases, leaving 8 bases of the junction unmatched.

This clonotype was seen repeatedly, ten times or more. This chain links TRBV29-1 with TRBJ2-1, with 9 nucleotides matching TRBD2. Germline V gives CDR1 SQVTM, CDR2 ANQGSEA. The V segment lost 2 bases and the J segment 2 bases; nucleotides outside the gene matches: 10. The CDR3 sequence is 17 residues long. The CDR3 sequence is CSVELVLRGRAYNEQFF. For the CDR3, the DNA is TGCAGCGTTGAATTGGTACTTCGCGGGAGGGCCTACAATGAGCAGTTCTTC.

The gene calls are TRBV29-1 and TRBJ2-7, with D unresolved. The CDR3 runs to 12 residues. V lost 1 base to trimming and J lost 5 bases, with 9 bases between them. Germline CDR1 is SQVTM and CDR2 is ANQGSEA. The chain's CDR3 is CSVEGNSHEQYF. CDR3 bases: TGCAGCGTTGAAGGAAACAGCCACGAGCAGTACTTC.

This clonotype was picked up many times. The chain recombines TRBV27 with TRBJ2-7; 11 bases line up with TRBD2. The CDR3 runs to 15 residues. The germline V gene encodes CDR1 MNHEY and CDR2 SMNVEV (reference sequence). The junction had 10 bases not matched to a gene; V was cut back by 5 bases and J by 7 bases. The CDR3 DNA is TGTGCCAGCAGTACGCGAATACTAGCGGGAGTTGAGCAGTACTTC. Translated: CASSTRILAGVEQYF.

The chain employs TRBV13 and TRBJ1-5; tentatively, D is TRBD1 (6 bases). The length of the CDR3 is 14 residues. Trimming cost V 3 bases and J 7 bases, with 13 bases left between them. CDR1 is PRHDT and CDR2 is FYEKMQ in the germline V gene (reference sequence). The CDR3 is CASSLGGRGQPQHF. The CDR3 DNA reads as TGTGCCAGCAGCTTGGGGGGGCGCGGGCAGCCCCAGCATTTT.

The J gene is TRBJ2-1, the V gene TRBV27; TRBD2 matches 7 bases. The junction had 14 bases not matched to a gene; V was cut back by 3 bases and J by 6 bases. The CDR3 totals 17 residues. Germline lookup yields CDR1 MNHEY and CDR2 SMNVEV (reference sequence). The CDR3 reads CASSFEQGSGVGNEQFF. The CDR3 nucleotides are TGTGCCAGCAGTTTTGAACAAGGAAGCGGGGTGGGCAATGAGCAGTTCTTC.

The rearrangement joins TRBV5-1 to TRBJ2-4; 8 bases are shared with TRBD1. Trimming at V came to 2 bases and at J to 15 bases, leaving 7 bases not matched to a gene. The CDR3 has 12 amino acids. Germline CDR1 reads SGHRS; CDR2 reads YFSETQ. The DNA of the CDR3 is TGCGCCAGCAGCTTCGGACAGGGTTTGGCGTACTTC. Amino acids: CASSFGQGLAYF.

This clonotype was recorded a few times. The V and J genes are TRBV20-1 and TRBJ2-7, with a tentative D call TRBD2 (5 bases). This CDR3 has 17 amino acids. Deletions cut 0 bases from V and 2 bases from J, with 20 bases between. The germline CDR1 and CDR2 sequences are DFQATT and SNEGSKA (reference sequence). CDR3 nucleotide sequence: TGCAGTGCTAGAGATCAAGCGATCACGACTAATCCCTACGAGCAGTACTTC. Amino acids: CSARDQAITTNPYEQYF.

J is TRBJ2-1 and V is TRBV29-1; D remains ambiguous. The V and J ends lost 5 bases and 4 bases respectively, with 12 bases between them. From germline, CDR1 is SQVTM and CDR2 ANQGSEA. The CDR3 totals 13 residues. CDR3 DNA sequence: TGCAGCGTTAGACGCCCCTCGTACAATGAGCAGTTCTTC. Its protein is CSVRRPSYNEQFF.

This clonotype was found a few times. The J gene is TRBJ2-7, the V gene TRBV27; no reliable D call. Germline CDR1 reads MNHEY; CDR2 reads SMNVEV (reference sequence). This CDR3 has 16 amino acids. V was shortened by 2 bases and J by 0 bases, with 14 bases between the two germline ends. In nucleotides, the CDR3 is TGTGCCAGCAGTTTAAACTTGAACAGCTTCTCCTACGAGCAGTACTTC. Encoded protein: CASSLNLNSFSYEQYF.

This clonotype was seen more than once but under ten times. The chain carries TRBV5-1 and TRBJ2-5; 9 bases agree with TRBD2. V gave up 4 bases and J gave up 5 bases; unmatched junction bases: 12. The CDR3 sequence is 16 residues long. Germline V CDR1 and CDR2: SGHRS, YFSETQ. DNA of the CDR3: TGCGCCAGCAGCCCGTCCGGGACTAGCATGGGGGAGACCCAGTACTTC. Translated: CASSPSGTSMGETQYF.

The gene calls are TRBV12-3 or TRBV12-4 and TRBJ1-4; no reliable D call. CDR3 length equals 15 residues. Trimming cost V 7 bases and J 1 base, with 13 bases left between them. The CDR3 nucleotides are TGTGCCAGCACGGACGGAATCAAAACTAATGAAAAACTGTTTTTT. This encodes CASTDGIKTNEKLFF.

This chain links TRBV10-3 with TRBJ1-1; 7 bases align to TRBD1. CDR1 ENHRY and CDR2 SYGVKD come from the germline V gene. The CDR3 covers 16 residues. The V gene end was trimmed by 0 bases and the J gene end by 4 bases; junction bases not matched to a gene: 8. Here the CDR3 reads CAISESWTGASTEAFF. CDR3 nucleotide sequence: TGTGCCATCAGTGAGTCTTGGACAGGCGCGTCCACTGAAGCTTTCTTT.

This clonotype has ten or more counts. J is TRBJ2-2 and V is TRBV10-3; D is uncertain. Trimming shortened V by 8 bases and J by 1 base, and 11 bases separated the two germline ends. CDR3 size: 14 residues. The germline CDR1 and CDR2 sequences are ENHRY and SYGVKD. CDR3 sequence reads: CAIEWDRNTGELFF. The DNA for the CDR3 is TGTGCCATCGAGTGGGATCGGAACACCGGGGAGCTGTTTTTT.

The CDR3 loop reads CASRPVGGSTDTQYF. The CDR3 DNA sequence: TGTGCCAGCCGCCCGGTGGGGGGGTCCACAGATACGCAGTATTTT. V is TRBV2 and J is TRBJ2-3; 7 positions match TRBD2. V shed 8 bases and J 2 bases; nucleotides not matched to a gene: 10. CDR1 and CDR2 from the germline V gene are SNHLY and FYNNEI. This CDR3 contains 15 residues. Full variable domain (remainder filled in from reference TRBV2 and TRBJ2-3): EPEVTQTPSHQVTQMGQEVILRCVPISNHLYFYWYRQILGQKVEFLVSFYNNEISEKSEIFDDQFSVERPDGSNFTLKIRSTKLEDSAMYFCASRPVGGSTDTQYFGPGTRLTVL.

This clonotype was recorded a few times. The V and J genes are TRBV6-1 and TRBJ2-3; TRBD1 aligns across 10 bases. The CDR3 loop spans 14 amino acids. Germline-derived CDR1 and CDR2 are MNHNS and SASEGT. After removal of 5 bases from V and 9 bases from J, the junction contained 8 bases not matched to a gene. The chain's CDR3 is CASSPLVDRGTQYF. The DNA for the CDR3 is TGTGCCAGCAGTCCGCTCGTGGACAGGGGGACGCAGTATTTT.

This clonotype was observed at least ten times. In DNA form, the CDR3 reads TGTGCCAGCAGCTCGTGGCTTGCAGCCAAAAACATTCAGTACTTC. Protein product: CASSSWLAAKNIQYF. The chain is built from TRBV12-3 or TRBV12-4 and TRBJ2-4; D remains ambiguous. The CDR3 has 15 residues. The V end was cut by 6 bases, the J end by 0 bases, with 12 bases between.

In this sample, this clonotype turned up many times. The J gene is TRBJ1-1, the V gene TRBV5-1, with 10 bases that match TRBD1. Trimming at V came to 5 bases and at J to 2 bases, leaving 6 bases not matched to a gene. The CDR3 sequence is 15 residues long. Germline V gene lookup returns CDR1 SGHRS and CDR2 YFSETQ. The CDR3 here is CASSRDRGRNTEAFF. As DNA, the CDR3 is TGCGCCAGCAGTAGGGACAGGGGAAGAAACACTGAAGCTTTCTTT. Together with reference TRBV5-1 and TRBJ1-1, the CDR3 gives the full variable domain: KAGVTQTPRYLIKTRGQQVTLSCSPISGHRSVSWYQQTPGQGLQFLFEYFSETQRNKGNFPGRFSGRQFSNSRSEMNVSTLELGDSALYLCASSRDRGRNTEAFFGQGTRLTVV.

This clonotype has just a few counts. The chain is built from TRBV15 and TRBJ2-2; TRBD1 agrees at 8 bases. V lost 3 bases to trimming and J lost 3 bases; unmatched junction nucleotides: 3. The CDR3 has 15 amino acids. Germline CDR1 LNHNV, CDR2 YYDKDF (reference sequence). The CDR3 loop is CATSSRDRYTGELFF. The CDR3 bases are TGTGCCACCAGCAGCCGGGACAGGTACACCGGGGAGCTGTTTTTT.

This clonotype was counted a few times. CDR3 DNA: TGTGCCAGCAGTTACGGTGGGGGTTATCAGCCCCAGCATTTT. This sequence encodes CASSYGGGYQPQHF. The gene calls are TRBV6-5 and TRBJ1-5, with a possible D match to TRBD1 (5 bases). The germline CDR1 and CDR2 sequences are MNHEY and SVGAGI. This CDR3 spans 14 amino acids. V was pared by 2 bases and J by 5 bases, with 10 bases between.

The rearrangement links TRBV7-8 to TRBJ2-7; the D gene is possibly TRBD1 (5 bases). The ends were cut back, 5 bases at V and 4 bases at J, with 21 bases in the middle. CDR3 length: 16 amino acids. Germline assignment: CDR1 SGHVS and CDR2 FQNEAQ. In nucleotides, the CDR3 is TGTGCCAGCAGCCACCCTTGGGGCCGAACAGAGTACGAGCAGTACTTC. Translated: CASSHPWGRTEYEQYF. The full variable domain, completed using reference TRBV7-8 and TRBJ2-7, is GAGVSQSPRYKVAKRGQDVALRCDPISGHVSLFWYQQALGQGPEFLTYFQNEAQLDKSGLPSDRFFAERPEGSVSTLKIQRTQQEDSAVYLCASSHPWGRTEYEQYFGPGTRLTVT.

This clonotype was observed a handful of times. The J gene is TRBJ2-1, the V gene TRBV11-2; 10 bases fit TRBD2. The length of the CDR3 is 17 residues. V dropped 0 bases and J dropped 4; count of bases not matched to a gene: 6. Germline V CDR1 and CDR2: SGHAT, FQNNGV. The CDR3 loop reads CASSLDLSGGQYNEQFF. The CDR3 DNA reads TGTGCCAGCAGCTTAGACCTTAGCGGGGGGCAATACAATGAGCAGTTCTTC.

This clonotype was recorded once. The rearrangement joins TRBV11-3 to TRBJ2-2, with D hard to call. The CDR3 runs 13 residues. Germline V gene lookup returns CDR1 SGHNT and CDR2 YENEEA. Deletions cut 1 base from V and 6 bases from J, with 6 bases between. The CDR3 loop reads CASSLGYPGELFF. CDR3 nucleotides: TGTGCCAGCAGCTTAGGGTACCCCGGGGAGCTGTTTTTT. The full variable domain, rest sourced from reference TRBV11-3 and TRBJ2-2, is EAGVVQSPRYKIIEKKQPVAFWCNPISGHNTLYWYLQNLGQGPELLIRYENEEAVDDSQLPKDRFSAERLKGVDSTLKIQPAELGDSAVYLCASSLGYPGELFFGEGSRLTVL.